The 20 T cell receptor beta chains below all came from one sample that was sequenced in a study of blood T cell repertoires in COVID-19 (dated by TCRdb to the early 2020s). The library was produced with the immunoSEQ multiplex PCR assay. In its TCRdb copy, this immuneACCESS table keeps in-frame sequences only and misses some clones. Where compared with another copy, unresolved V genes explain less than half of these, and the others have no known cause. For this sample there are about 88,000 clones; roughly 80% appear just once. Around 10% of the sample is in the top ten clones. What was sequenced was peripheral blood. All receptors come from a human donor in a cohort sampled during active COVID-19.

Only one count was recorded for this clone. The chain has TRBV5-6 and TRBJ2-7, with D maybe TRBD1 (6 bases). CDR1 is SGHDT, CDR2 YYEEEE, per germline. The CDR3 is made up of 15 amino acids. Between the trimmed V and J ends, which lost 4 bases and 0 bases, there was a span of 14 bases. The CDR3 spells CASSRLQGFSYEQYF. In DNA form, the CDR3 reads TGTGCCAGCAGCAGATTACAGGGTTTCTCCTACGAGCAGTACTTC.

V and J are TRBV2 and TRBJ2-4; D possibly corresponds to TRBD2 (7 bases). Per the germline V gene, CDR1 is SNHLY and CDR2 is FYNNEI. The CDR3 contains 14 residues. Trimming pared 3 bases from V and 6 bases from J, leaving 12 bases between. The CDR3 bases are TGTGCCAGCAGTGAGAGGGGGACTATAAACATTCAGTACTTC. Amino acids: CASSERGTINIQYF.

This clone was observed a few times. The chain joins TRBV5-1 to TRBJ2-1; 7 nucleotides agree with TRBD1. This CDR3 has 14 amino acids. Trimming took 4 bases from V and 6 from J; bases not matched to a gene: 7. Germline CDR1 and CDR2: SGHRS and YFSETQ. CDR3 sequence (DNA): TGCGCCAGCAGCCGAGGACAGGTGGGCAATGAGCAGTTCTTC. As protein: CASSRGQVGNEQFF.

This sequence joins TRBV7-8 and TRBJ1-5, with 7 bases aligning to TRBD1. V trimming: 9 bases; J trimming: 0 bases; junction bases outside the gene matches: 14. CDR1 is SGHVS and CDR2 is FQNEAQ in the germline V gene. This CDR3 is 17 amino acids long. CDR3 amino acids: CARKLGQTFYSNQPQHF. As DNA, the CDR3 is TGTGCCAGAAAATTGGGACAGACGTTCTATAGCAATCAGCCCCAGCATTTT.

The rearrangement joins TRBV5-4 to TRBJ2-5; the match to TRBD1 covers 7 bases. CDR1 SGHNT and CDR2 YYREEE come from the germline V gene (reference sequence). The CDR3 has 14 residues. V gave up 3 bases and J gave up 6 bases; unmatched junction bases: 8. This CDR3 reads CASSSTGVGKTQYF. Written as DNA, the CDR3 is TGTGCCAGCAGCTCCACAGGGGTTGGCAAGACCCAGTACTTC. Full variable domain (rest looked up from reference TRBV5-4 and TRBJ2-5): ETGVTQSPTHLIKTRGQQVTLRCSSQSGHNTVSWYQQALGQGPQFIFQYYREEENGRGNFPPRFSGLQFPNYSSELNVNALELDDSALYLCASSSTGVGKTQYFGPGTRLLVL.

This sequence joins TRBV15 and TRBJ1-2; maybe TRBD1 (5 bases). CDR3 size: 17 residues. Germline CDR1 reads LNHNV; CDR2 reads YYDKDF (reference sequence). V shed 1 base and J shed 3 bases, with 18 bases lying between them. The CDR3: CATSRGIQQETYYGYTF. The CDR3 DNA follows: TGTGCCACCAGCAGAGGGATCCAACAGGAGACCTACTATGGCTACACCTTC.

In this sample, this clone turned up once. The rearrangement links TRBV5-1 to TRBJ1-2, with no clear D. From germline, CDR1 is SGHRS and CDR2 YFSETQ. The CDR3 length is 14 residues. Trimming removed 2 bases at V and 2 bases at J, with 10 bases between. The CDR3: CASSFGNSNYGYTF. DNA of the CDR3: TGCGCCAGCAGCTTCGGGAACTCGAACTATGGCTACACCTTC.

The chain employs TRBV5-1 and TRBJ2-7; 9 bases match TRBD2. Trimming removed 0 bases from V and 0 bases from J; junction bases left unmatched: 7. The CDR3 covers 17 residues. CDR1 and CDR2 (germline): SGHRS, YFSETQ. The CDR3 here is CASSLVASGDYSYEQYF. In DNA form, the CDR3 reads TGCGCCAGCAGCTTGGTGGCTAGCGGGGATTACTCCTACGAGCAGTACTTC. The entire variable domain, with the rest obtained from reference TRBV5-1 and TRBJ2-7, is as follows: KAGVTQTPRYLIKTRGQQVTLSCSPISGHRSVSWYQQTPGQGLQFLFEYFSETQRNKGNFPGRFSGRQFSNSRSEMNVSTLELGDSALYLCASSLVASGDYSYEQYFGPGTRLTVT.

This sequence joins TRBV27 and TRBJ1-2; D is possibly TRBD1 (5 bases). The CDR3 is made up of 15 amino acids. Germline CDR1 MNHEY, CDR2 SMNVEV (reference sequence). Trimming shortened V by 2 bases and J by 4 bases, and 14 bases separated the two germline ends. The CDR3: CASSLQGIGPYGYTF. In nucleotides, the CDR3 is TGTGCCAGCAGTTTACAGGGAATAGGGCCCTATGGCTACACCTTC.

CDR3 residues: CASSQDPPTGERGYTF. CDR3 DNA: TGCGCCAGCAGCCAAGATCCACCCACAGGGGAGCGTGGCTACACCTTC. The J gene is TRBJ1-2, the V gene TRBV4-3; 7 nucleotides agree with TRBD1. V lost 0 bases, J lost 7 bases, and 11 bases stayed unmatched. CDR3 size: 16 residues. Germline loops: CDR1 LGHNA, CDR2 YSLEER.

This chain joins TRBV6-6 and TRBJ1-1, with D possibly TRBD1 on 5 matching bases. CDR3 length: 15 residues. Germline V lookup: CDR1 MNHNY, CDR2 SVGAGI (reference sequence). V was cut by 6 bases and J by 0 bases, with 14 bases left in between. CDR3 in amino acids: CASRTGVGLNTEAFF. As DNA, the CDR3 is TGTGCCAGCAGGACGGGGGTGGGGTTGAACACTGAAGCTTTCTTT.

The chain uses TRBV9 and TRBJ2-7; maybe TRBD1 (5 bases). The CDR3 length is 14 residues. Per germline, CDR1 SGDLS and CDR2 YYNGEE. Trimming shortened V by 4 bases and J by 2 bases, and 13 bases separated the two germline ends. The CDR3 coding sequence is TGTGCCAGCAGCTTAAATGACAGACCCTACGAGCAGTACTTC. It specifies CASSLNDRPYEQYF.

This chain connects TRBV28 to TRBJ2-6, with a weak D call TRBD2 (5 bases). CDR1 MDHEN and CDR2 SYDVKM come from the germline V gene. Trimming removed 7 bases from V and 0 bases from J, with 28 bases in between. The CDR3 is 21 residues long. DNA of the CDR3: TGTGCCAGCAAATCCTATGGAGGCTCATCGCCATCCTACTCTGGGGCCAACGTCCTGACTTTC. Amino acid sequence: CASKSYGGSSPSYSGANVLTF.

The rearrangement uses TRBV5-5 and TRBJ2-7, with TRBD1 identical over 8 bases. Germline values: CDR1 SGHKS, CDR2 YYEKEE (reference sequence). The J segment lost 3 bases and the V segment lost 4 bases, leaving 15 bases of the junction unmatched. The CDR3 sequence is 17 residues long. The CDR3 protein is CASSVTPLGTGDYEQYF. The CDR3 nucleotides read TGTGCCAGCAGCGTCACACCACTCGGGACAGGCGACTACGAGCAGTACTTC.

The CDR3 loop is CASSSRTGEEKLFF. CDR3 nucleotide sequence: TGTGCCAGCAGCTCAAGGACAGGAGAGGAAAAACTGTTTTTT. The rearrangement joins TRBV5-5 to TRBJ1-4; 7 nucleotides align to TRBD1. This CDR3 contains 14 residues. CDR1 is SGHKS and CDR2 is YYEKEE in the germline V gene (reference sequence). Trimming at V came to 3 bases and at J to 8 bases, leaving 7 bases not matched to a gene.

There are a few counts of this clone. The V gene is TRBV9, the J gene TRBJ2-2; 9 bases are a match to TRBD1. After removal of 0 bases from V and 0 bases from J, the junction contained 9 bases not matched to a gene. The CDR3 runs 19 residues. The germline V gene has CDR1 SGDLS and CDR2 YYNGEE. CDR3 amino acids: CASSVEPTGGPTNTGELFF. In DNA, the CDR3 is TGTGCCAGCAGCGTAGAACCGACAGGGGGTCCTACGAACACCGGGGAGCTGTTTTTT.

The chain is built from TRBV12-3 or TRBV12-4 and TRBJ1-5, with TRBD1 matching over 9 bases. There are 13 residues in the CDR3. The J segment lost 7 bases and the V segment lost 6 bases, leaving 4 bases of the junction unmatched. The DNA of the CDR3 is TGTGCCAGCAGGAAGGACAGGGGCCAGCCCCAGCATTTT. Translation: CASRKDRGQPQHF.

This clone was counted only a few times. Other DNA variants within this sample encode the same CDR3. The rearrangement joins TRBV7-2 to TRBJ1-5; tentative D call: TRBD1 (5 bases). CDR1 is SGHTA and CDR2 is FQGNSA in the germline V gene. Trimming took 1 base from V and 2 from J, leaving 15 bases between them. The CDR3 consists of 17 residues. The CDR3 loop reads CASSLVLGGAGNQPQHF. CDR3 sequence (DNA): TGTGCCAGCAGCTTAGTATTAGGAGGGGCGGGCAATCAGCCCCAGCATTTT.

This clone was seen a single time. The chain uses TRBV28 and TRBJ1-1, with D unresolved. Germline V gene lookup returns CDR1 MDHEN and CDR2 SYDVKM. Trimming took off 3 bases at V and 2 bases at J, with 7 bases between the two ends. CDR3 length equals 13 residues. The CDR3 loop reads CASSFPYNTEAFF. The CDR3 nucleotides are TGTGCCAGCAGTTTCCCCTATAACACTGAAGCTTTCTTT.

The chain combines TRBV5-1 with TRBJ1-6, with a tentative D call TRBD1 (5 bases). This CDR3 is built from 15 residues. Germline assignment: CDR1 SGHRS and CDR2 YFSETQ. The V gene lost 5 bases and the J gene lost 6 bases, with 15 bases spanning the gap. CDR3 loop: CASSQGGSSNSPLHF. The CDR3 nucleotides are TGCGCCAGCAGTCAGGGAGGCTCAAGTAATTCACCCCTCCACTTT.